This TCR beta chain comes out of a study of cytomegalovirus exposure and HLA in healthy donors. Study results and caveats: The authors later found TCR association rates varying by HLA locus, with DRB1 most and HLA-C fewest.

Each donor was healthy, and each was a bone marrow donor. The PCR employed 60 Vbeta primers together with 13 Jbeta primers. Repertoires were generated with immunoSEQ multiplex PCR, while TCRdb's copy carries only in-frame clones and drops some. The profile shows about 130,000 clones, 70% to 80% of them singletons. As to this clone: The antigen remains undetermined.

Germline V lookup: CDR1 MNHEY, CDR2 SVGAGI. The length of the CDR3 is 15 residues. J lost 7 bases, V lost 4 bases, and 7 bases had no gene match. The origin of this receptor is a middle-aged man in good health and CMV-seronegative. The sequenced sample consisted of PBMCs. This chain joins TRBV6-5 and TRBJ1-6; 7 bases are shared with TRBD1. DNA for the CDR3: TGTGCCAGCAGTTGGGAGGACAGGAGAAATTCACCCCTCCACTTT. Translation gives CASSWEDRRNSPLHF.